The sequence of this T cell receptor (beta chain) was determined in a study of shared clonotypes between healthy human individuals. Study-level results: Rarefaction showed that sequencing of sorted subsets was incomplete (despite large depth). Memory subsets generally showed lower estimated richness than naive subsets.

The assay was immunoSEQ multiplex PCR, and TCRdb's table has in-frame clones only and misses some. The sample gives more than 2 million clones, around 95% of which show up once; roughly 0.13% is in the top ten. Details on this clone: Its target is not known.

Trimming removed 6 bases from V and 5 bases from J, with 19 bases in between. The germline V gene has CDR1 MNHEY and CDR2 SMNVEV (reference sequence). This CDR3 contains 15 residues. V gene TRBV27 combines with J gene TRBJ1-1, with a tentative D call TRBD1 (6 bases). The sequencing input was naive CD4+ T cells sorted from blood. Subset given: CD45RA+ positively selected. This TCR was recovered from a man in his late teens or twenties in good health. The CDR3 spells CASSGQLTARTEAFF. The CDR3 DNA follows: TGTGCCAGCAGCGGACAGCTGACGGCGAGGACTGAAGCTTTCTTT.